There are many counts of the clone carrying this TCR beta chain. Its antigen is not known. This entry comes from a study of T cells in Graves' hyperthyroidism and ophthalmopathy. Amplified TCR beta CDR3 regions derived from RNA transcripts. The HTBI set primed first-round TCR CDR3 RT-PCR. TCRdb reprocessed the multiplex PCR reads with MiXCR, giving one entry per CDR3 protein. The sample holds 380,000 or so distinct CDR3 sequences, over 15% seen once. Findings and caveats of the study: Peripheral blood also featured most of the thyroid clonotypes expanded above 0.001. A model of 13 V-J pairs discriminated ophthalmopathy from stable hyperthyroidism.

Hyperthyroidism in the patients, aged 18 to 65, was newly diagnosed and under 2 months in duration. Germline assignment: CDR1 ENHRY and CDR2 SYGVKD. The CDR3 has 14 residues. V lost 4 bases, J lost 5 bases, and 14 bases lay in between. The sample taken for sequencing was blood. The V gene is TRBV10-3, the J gene TRBJ1-1; D not resolved. The receptor comes from a woman in her late teens or twenties with Graves' hyperthyroidism. For the CDR3, the DNA is TGTGCCATCAGTGCGTCCGGCCTCGGTACTGAAGCTTTCTTT. Translation gives CAISASGLGTEAFF.